These T cell receptor beta chains were read from a single sample in a study of control samples from healthy donors and cancer patients. The data were produced by immunoSEQ multiplex PCR, yet TCRdb's version contains in-frame clones alone and is incomplete. The table has 55,000 to 65,000 clones, about 89% seen once. Sequencing used PBMCs. The receptor set was obtained from an older woman with lung cancer. CDR3s include the opening cysteine and the closing phenylalanine or tryptophan. The D gene is left open where the match is weak. Size is omitted from some rows. Given values are once, few, many or a class for expanded clones.

d_call: NA
v_call: TRBV18
clone_size: NA
j_call: TRBJ1-1
cdr3_aa: CASSPRGRGTEAFF
cdr3_nt: TGTGCCAGCTCACCTCGGGGGAGGGGCACTGAAGCTTTCTTT

d_call: NA
v_call: TRBV5-1
clone_size: once
j_call: TRBJ2-5
cdr3_aa: CASSQGEETQYF
cdr3_nt: TGCGCCAGCAGCCAGGGAGAAGAGACCCAGTACTTC

d_call: NA
v_call: TRBV2
clone_size: NA
j_call: TRBJ1-5
cdr3_aa: CASMAGSYQPQHF
cdr3_nt: TGTGCCAGCATGGCAGGTAGTTATCAGCCCCAGCATTTT

d_call: NA
v_call: TRBV3-1/TRBV3-2
clone_size: NA
j_call: TRBJ2-1
cdr3_aa: CASSQVDGNEQFF
cdr3_nt: TGTGCCAGCAGCCAAGTCGACGGCAATGAGCAGTTCTTC

d_call: NA
v_call: TRBV15
clone_size: NA
j_call: TRBJ2-2
cdr3_aa: CATSRDRSGAGELFF
cdr3_nt: TGTGCCACCAGCAGAGATAGGTCAGGGGCCGGGGAGCTGTTTTTT

d_call: TRBD1
v_call: TRBV9
clone_size: NA
j_call: TRBJ1-4
cdr3_aa: CASSAGTGQKLATNEKLFF
cdr3_nt: TGTGCCAGCAGCGCCGGGACGGGACAGAAGCTTGCAACTAATGAAAAACTGTTTTTT

d_call: NA
v_call: TRBV15
clone_size: NA
j_call: TRBJ1-5
cdr3_aa: CATSRDLGGGQPQHF
cdr3_nt: TGTGCCACCAGCAGAGATCTTGGGGGGGGTCAGCCCCAGCATTTT

d_call: NA
v_call: TRBV27
clone_size: NA
j_call: TRBJ2-1
cdr3_aa: CASSFAGGSYNEQFF
cdr3_nt: TGTGCCAGCAGTTTTGCGGGTGGCTCCTACAATGAGCAGTTCTTC

d_call: TRBD1
v_call: TRBV5-1
clone_size: NA
j_call: TRBJ1-2
cdr3_aa: CASSRGDSLEYGYTF
cdr3_nt: TGCGCCAGCAGTAGAGGGGACAGTTTGGAGTATGGCTACACCTTC

d_call: TRBD1
v_call: TRBV19
clone_size: NA
j_call: TRBJ2-5
cdr3_aa: CASSRQGFKETQYF
cdr3_nt: TGTGCCAGTAGCAGACAGGGGTTTAAGGAGACCCAGTACTTC

d_call: NA
v_call: TRBV29-1
clone_size: NA
j_call: TRBJ1-1
cdr3_aa: CSVEREEYTEAFF
cdr3_nt: TGCAGCGTTGAAAGGGAAGAGTACACTGAAGCTTTCTTT

d_call: NA
v_call: TRBV21-1
clone_size: NA
j_call: TRBJ2-2
cdr3_aa: CASSKAGRNTGELFF
cdr3_nt: TGTGCCAGCAGCAAAGCGGGGAGAAACACCGGGGAGCTGTTTTTT

d_call: TRBD2
v_call: TRBV2
clone_size: NA
j_call: TRBJ2-4
cdr3_aa: CASVWGLAGGEAKNIQYF
cdr3_nt: TGTGCCAGCGTTTGGGGACTAGCGGGGGGCGAAGCCAAAAACATTCAGTACTTC

d_call: TRBD1
v_call: TRBV4-1
clone_size: NA
j_call: TRBJ1-1
cdr3_aa: CASSQRGQGAEAFF
cdr3_nt: TGCGCCAGCAGCCAGAGGGGACAGGGCGCTGAAGCTTTCTTT

d_call: TRBD2
v_call: TRBV20-1
clone_size: NA
j_call: TRBJ2-5
cdr3_aa: CSASVAGGRKETQYF
cdr3_nt: TGCAGTGCTAGTGTTGCGGGGGGTAGAAAAGAGACCCAGTACTTC

d_call: NA
v_call: TRBV5-6
clone_size: once
j_call: TRBJ2-7
cdr3_aa: CASSLTGQPSYEQYF
cdr3_nt: TGTGCCAGCAGTTTGACGGGCCAACCTTCCTACGAGCAGTACTTC